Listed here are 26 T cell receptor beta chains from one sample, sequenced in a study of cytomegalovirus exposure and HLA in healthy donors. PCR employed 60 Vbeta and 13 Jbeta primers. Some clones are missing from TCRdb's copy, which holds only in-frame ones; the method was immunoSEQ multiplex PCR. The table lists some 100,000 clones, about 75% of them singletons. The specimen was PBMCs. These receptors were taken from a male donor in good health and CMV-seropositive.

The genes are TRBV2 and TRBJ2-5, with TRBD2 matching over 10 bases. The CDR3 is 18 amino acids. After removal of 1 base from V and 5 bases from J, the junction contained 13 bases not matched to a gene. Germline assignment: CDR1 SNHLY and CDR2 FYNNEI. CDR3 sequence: CASSEEAGGPREVETQYF. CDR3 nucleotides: TGTGCCAGCAGTGAAGAAGCGGGGGGGCCCCGGGAGGTGGAGACCCAGTACTTC.

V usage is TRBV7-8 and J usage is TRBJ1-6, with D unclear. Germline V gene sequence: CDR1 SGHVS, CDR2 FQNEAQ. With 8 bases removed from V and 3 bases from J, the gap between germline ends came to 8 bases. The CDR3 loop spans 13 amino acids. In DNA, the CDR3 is TGTGCCAGCTCGTTTAGCTATAATTCACCCCTCCACTTT. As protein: CASSFSYNSPLHF. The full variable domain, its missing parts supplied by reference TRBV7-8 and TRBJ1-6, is GAGVSQSPRYKVAKRGQDVALRCDPISGHVSLFWYQQALGQGPEFLTYFQNEAQLDKSGLPSDRFFAERPEGSVSTLKIQRTQQEDSAVYLCASSFSYNSPLHFGNGTRLTVT.

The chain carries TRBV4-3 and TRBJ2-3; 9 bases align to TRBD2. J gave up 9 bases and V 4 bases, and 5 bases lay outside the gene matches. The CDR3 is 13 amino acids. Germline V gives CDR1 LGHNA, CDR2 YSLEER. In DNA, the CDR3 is TGCGCCAGCAGCCTGTCCGGGACTAGCACGCAGTATTTT. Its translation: CASSLSGTSTQYF.

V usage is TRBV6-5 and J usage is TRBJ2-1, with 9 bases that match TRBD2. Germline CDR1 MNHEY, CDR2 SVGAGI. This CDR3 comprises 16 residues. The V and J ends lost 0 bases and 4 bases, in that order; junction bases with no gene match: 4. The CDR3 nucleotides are TGTGCCAGCAGTTACTCGACTAGCGGATATTACAATGAGCAGTTCTTC. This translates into CASSYSTSGYYNEQFF.

The CDR3 nucleotides are TGTGCCAGCAGTAACTTACAGGGTTTAGGAGAAAAACTGTTTTTT. Its translation: CASSNLQGLGEKLFF. This chain uses TRBV2 with TRBJ1-4; the D gene is possibly TRBD1 (6 bases). From germline, CDR1 is SNHLY and CDR2 FYNNEI. Trimming removed 5 bases at V and 8 bases at J, with 18 bases between. There are 15 residues in the CDR3.

CDR3 DNA: TGTGCCAGCAGCCTTACCTCGAGTCCTTACAATGAGCAGTTCTTC. It translates to CASSLTSSPYNEQFF. The rearrangement links TRBV7-2 to TRBJ2-1; no definite D call. The length of the CDR3 is 15 residues. The V gene lost 5 bases and the J gene lost 4 bases, with 15 bases spanning the gap. Germline V CDR1 and CDR2: SGHTA, FQGNSA.

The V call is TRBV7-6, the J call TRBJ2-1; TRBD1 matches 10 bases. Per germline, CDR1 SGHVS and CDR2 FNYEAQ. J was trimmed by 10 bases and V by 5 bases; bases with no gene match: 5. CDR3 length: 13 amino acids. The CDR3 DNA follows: TGTGCCAGCAGCAGGACAGGGGGTGGGGAGCAGTTCTTC. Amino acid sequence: CASSRTGGGEQFF.

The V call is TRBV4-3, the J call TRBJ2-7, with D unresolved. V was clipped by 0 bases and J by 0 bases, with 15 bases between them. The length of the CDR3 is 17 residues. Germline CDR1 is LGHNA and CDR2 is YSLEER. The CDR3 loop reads CASSQDGPATPSYEQYF. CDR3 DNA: TGCGCCAGCAGCCAAGATGGGCCAGCCACTCCCTCCTACGAGCAGTACTTC.

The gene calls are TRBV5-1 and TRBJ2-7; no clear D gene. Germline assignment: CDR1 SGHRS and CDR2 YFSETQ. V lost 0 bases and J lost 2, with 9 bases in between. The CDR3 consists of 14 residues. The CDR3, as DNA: TGCGCCAGCAGCTTGGTCCCTGAGACCTACGAGCAGTACTTC. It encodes CASSLVPETYEQYF.

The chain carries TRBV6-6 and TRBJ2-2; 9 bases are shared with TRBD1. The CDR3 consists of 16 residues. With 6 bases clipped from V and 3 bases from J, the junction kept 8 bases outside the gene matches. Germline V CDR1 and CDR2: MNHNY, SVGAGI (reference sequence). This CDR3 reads CASRPNRGRDTGELFF. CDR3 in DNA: TGTGCCAGCAGACCAAACAGGGGGCGAGACACCGGGGAGCTGTTTTTT.

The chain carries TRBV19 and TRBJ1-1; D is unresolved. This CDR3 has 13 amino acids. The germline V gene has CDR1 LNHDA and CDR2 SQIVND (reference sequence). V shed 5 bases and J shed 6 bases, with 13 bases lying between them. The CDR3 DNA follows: TGTGCCAGTAGTCCCGGAGGTAGACCTGAAGCTTTCTTT. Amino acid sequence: CASSPGGRPEAFF.

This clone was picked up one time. The CDR3 sequence is CAISDPLQGTGNTIYF. DNA of the CDR3: TGTGCCATCAGTGATCCCCTCCAGGGGACTGGAAACACCATATATTTT. The rearrangement joins TRBV10-3 to TRBJ1-3, with a weak D call TRBD1 (6 bases). Germline V CDR1 and CDR2: ENHRY, SYGVKD. Trimming pared 3 bases from V and 2 bases from J, leaving 14 bases between. The CDR3 spans 16 residues.

The CDR3 nucleotides read TGTGCTAGTGGGAAACCCCGAGGGGGCGGGCAAGACAATGAGCAGTTCTTC. Protein sequence: CASGKPRGGGQDNEQFF. This chain connects TRBV12-5 to TRBJ2-1; 7 bases are a match to TRBD1. Germline lookup yields CDR1 LGHNT and CDR2 FRNRAP. The CDR3 contains 17 residues. Germline trimming cut 6 bases from V and 5 bases from J; bases unmatched to any gene: 16. Full variable domain (rest looked up from reference TRBV12-5 and TRBJ2-1): DARVTQTPRHKVTEMGQEVTMRCQPILGHNTVFWYRQTMMQGLELLAYFRNRAPLDDSGMPKDRFSAEMPDATLATLKIQPSEPRDSAVYFCASGKPRGGGQDNEQFFGPGTRLTVL.

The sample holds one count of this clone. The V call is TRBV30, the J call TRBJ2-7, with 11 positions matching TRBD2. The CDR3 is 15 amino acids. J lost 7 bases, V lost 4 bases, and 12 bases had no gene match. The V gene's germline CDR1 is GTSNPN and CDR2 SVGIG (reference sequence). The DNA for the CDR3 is TGTGCCTGGAACACCCGCCCCGCTAGCGGGGGGGAGCAGTACTTC. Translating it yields CAWNTRPASGGEQYF.

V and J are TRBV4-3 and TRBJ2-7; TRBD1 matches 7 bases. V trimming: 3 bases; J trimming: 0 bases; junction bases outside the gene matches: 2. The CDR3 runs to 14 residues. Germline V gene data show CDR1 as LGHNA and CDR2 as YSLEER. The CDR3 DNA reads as TGCGCCAGCAGCCAGGACAGGAGCTCCTACGAGCAGTACTTC. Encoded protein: CASSQDRSSYEQYF.

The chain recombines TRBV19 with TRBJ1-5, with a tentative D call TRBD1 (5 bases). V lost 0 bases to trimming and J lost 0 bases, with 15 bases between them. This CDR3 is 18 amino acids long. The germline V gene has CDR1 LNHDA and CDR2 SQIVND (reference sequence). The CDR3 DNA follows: TGTGCCAGTAGTATAGACTGGATGGGGGACTATAGCAATCAGCCCCAGCATTTT. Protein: CASSIDWMGDYSNQPQHF.

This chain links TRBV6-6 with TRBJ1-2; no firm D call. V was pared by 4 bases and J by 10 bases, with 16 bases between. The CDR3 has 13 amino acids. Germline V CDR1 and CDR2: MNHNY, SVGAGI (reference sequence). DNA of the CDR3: TGTGCCAGCAGTTCGGAAAGAAGGAGGGACTACACCTTC. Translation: CASSSERRRDYTF.

Here the CDR3 DNA reads TGTGCCAGCACCCCGACAGGGAAGGGCGCAAATCAGCCCCAGCATTTT. This sequence encodes CASTPTGKGANQPQHF. This chain joins TRBV28 and TRBJ1-5, with 7 nucleotides matching TRBD1. There are 16 residues in the CDR3. The germline V gene has CDR1 MDHEN and CDR2 SYDVKM. J lost 4 bases, V lost 7 bases, and 13 bases had no gene match.

The DNA for the CDR3 is TGCGCCAGCAGCCTACAGGTTCGAGAGACCCAGTACTTC. It encodes CASSLQVRETQYF. V gene TRBV4-1 combines with J gene TRBJ2-5; a possible D gene is TRBD1 (5 bases). The CDR3 length is 13 residues. Trimming pared 4 bases from V and 4 bases from J, leaving 10 bases between. Germline CDR1 reads MGHRA; CDR2 reads YSYEKL.

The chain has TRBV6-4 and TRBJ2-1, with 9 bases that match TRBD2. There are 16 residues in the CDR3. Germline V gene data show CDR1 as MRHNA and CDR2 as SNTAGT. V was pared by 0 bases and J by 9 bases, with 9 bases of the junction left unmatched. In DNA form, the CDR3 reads TGTGCCAGCAGTGACTCGCTAGTGGCGGGGGGGCGTGAGCAGTTCTTC. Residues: CASSDSLVAGGREQFF.

The CDR3 loop is CASSIPGSNYGYTF. The CDR3 coding sequence is TGTGCCAGCAGCATCCCCGGGTCGAACTATGGCTACACCTTC. V and J are TRBV5-4 and TRBJ1-2; D remains ambiguous. This CDR3 region has 14 residues. V lost 4 bases to trimming and J lost 2 bases, with 12 bases between them. The germline V gene encodes CDR1 SGHNT and CDR2 YYREEE (reference sequence).

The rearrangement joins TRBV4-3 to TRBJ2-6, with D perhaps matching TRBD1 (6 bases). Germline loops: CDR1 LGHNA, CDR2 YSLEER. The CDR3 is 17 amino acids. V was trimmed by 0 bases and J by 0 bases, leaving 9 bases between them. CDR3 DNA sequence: TGCGCCAGCAGCCAAGACAGGGGCCTCTCTGGGGCCAACGTCCTGACTTTC. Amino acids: CASSQDRGLSGANVLTF.

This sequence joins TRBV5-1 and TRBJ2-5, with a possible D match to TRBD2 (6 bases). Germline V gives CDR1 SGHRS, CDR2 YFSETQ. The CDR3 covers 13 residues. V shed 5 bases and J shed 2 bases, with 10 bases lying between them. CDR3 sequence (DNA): TGCGCCAGCAGGGAGGGGACTCAAGAGACCCAGTACTTC. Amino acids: CASREGTQETQYF. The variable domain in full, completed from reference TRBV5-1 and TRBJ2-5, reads KAGVTQTPRYLIKTRGQQVTLSCSPISGHRSVSWYQQTPGQGLQFLFEYFSETQRNKGNFPGRFSGRQFSNSRSEMNVSTLELGDSALYLCASREGTQETQYFGPGTRLLVL.

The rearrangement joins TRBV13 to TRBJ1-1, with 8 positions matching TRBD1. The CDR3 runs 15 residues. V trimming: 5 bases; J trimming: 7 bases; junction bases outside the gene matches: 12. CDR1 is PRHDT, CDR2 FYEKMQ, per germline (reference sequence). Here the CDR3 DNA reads TGTGCCAGCAGCCTTCCCCCAGGGGGCGAGAATGAAGCTTTCTTT. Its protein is CASSLPPGGENEAFF.

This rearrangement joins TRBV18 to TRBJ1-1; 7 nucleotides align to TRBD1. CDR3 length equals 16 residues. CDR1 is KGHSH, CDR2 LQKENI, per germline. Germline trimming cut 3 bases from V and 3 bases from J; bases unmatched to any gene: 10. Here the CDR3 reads CASSPGPGTVYTEAFF. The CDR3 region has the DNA TGTGCCAGCTCACCCGGTCCCGGGACAGTTTACACTGAAGCTTTCTTT.

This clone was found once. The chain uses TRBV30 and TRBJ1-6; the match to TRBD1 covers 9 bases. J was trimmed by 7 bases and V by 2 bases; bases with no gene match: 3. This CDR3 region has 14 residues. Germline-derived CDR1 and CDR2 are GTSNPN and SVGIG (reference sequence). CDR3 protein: CAWSIGTGNSPLHF. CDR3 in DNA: TGTGCCTGGAGTATTGGGACAGGGAATTCACCCCTCCACTTT.